This TCR beta chain stems from a study of shared clonotypes between healthy human individuals. Study-wide results and limits: Unshared clonotypes carried lower generation probabilities than those common to all four donors.

Profiled with immunoSEQ multiplex PCR; TCRdb holds only in-frame clones, not every one. Of 650,000 to 750,000 clones listed, 55% to 75% were seen once; the top ten hold under 2%. Germline assignment: CDR1 KGHSH and CDR2 LQKENI. The CDR3 extends over 14 amino acids. The V end lost 2 bases, the J end lost 0 bases, and 6 bases lay between the germline ends. Concerning this clone itself: The target antigen is unknown.

The receptor was isolated from a woman in her 30s in good health. The sequenced sample consisted of memory CD4+ T cells sorted from blood. Subset indicated: CD45RA-negative fraction. This chain uses TRBV18 with TRBJ2-3; D remains unclear. The CDR3 DNA sequence: TGTGCCAGCTCACCATTCCCTAGCACAGATACGCAGTATTTT. Translating gives CASSPFPSTDTQYF.